These 9 T cell receptor beta chains originate from one sample sequenced in a study of CD8 T cells in ankylosing spondylitis. TCRdb re-called the 5' RACE reads through MiXCR, storing one row per CDR3 protein. The sample holds about 340,000 distinct CDR3 sequences, roughly 14% seen once. The specimen sequenced was blood, either unsorted or a sorted T cell fraction (not recorded which). These receptors all stem from a male donor with ankylosing spondylitis or in good health (not recorded which).

This clonotype was found a few times. The chain links TRBV10-3 to TRBJ2-6, with a tentative D call TRBD1 (5 bases). This CDR3 is 17 amino acids long. V lost 3 bases and J lost 0, with 12 bases in between. Germline V lookup: CDR1 ENHRY, CDR2 SYGVKD. CDR3 DNA sequence: TGTGCCATCAGTGAAGACAGATCAGCCTCTGGGGCCAACGTCCTGACTTTC. This gives the protein CAISEDRSASGANVLTF.

This clonotype was seen a few times. The chain recombines TRBV7-9 with TRBJ1-1, with unresolved D. V lost 1 base, J lost 11 bases, and 17 bases lay in between. Germline V gene data show CDR1 as SEHNR and CDR2 as FQNEAQ (reference sequence). CDR3 length: 14 residues. CDR3 DNA: TGTGCCAGCAGCTTAGATTCTGTGCGGGCACGGGCTTTCTTT. It translates to CASSLDSVRARAFF.

In DNA form, the CDR3 reads TGTGCCAGCAGTAACGAGGTGGACAGTAGAGCGTATTTT. This gives the protein CASSNEVDSRAYF. The chain joins TRBV6-6 to TRBJ2-3; D is perhaps TRBD1 (6 bases). Looked up from germline, CDR1 is MNHNY and CDR2 is SVGAGI (reference sequence). The CDR3 covers 13 residues. V was trimmed by 5 bases and J by 14 bases, leaving 20 bases between them.

V gene TRBV7-2 combines with J gene TRBJ2-2, with no clear D. This CDR3 region has 15 residues. Germline V gene lookup returns CDR1 SGHTA and CDR2 FQGNSA. V was shortened by 5 bases and J by 0 bases, with 10 bases between the two germline ends. The CDR3 loop is CASSPSPANTGELFF. DNA for the CDR3: TGTGCCAGCAGCCCTTCCCCGGCGAACACCGGGGAGCTGTTTTTT.

The chain is built from TRBV12-3 or TRBV12-4 and TRBJ2-2; 8 bases fit TRBD1. J gave up 8 bases and V 4 bases, and 9 bases lay outside the gene matches. This CDR3 is 15 amino acids long. The CDR3 nucleotides are TGTGCCAGCAGTTACAGGACAGGGATTCCGGGGGAGCTGTTTTTT. Protein sequence: CASSYRTGIPGELFF.

V usage is TRBV10-3 and J usage is TRBJ1-1, with a possible D match to TRBD1 (5 bases). Germline loops: CDR1 ENHRY, CDR2 SYGVKD. V was cut by 10 bases and J by 4 bases, with 16 bases left in between. The CDR3 totals 13 residues. Here the CDR3 reads CATGDGGATEAFF. CDR3 DNA: TGTGCCACTGGGGACGGAGGGGCCACTGAAGCTTTCTTT.

This clonotype was found a few times. This chain uses TRBV20-1 with TRBJ1-1; 10 nucleotides align to TRBD1. CDR3 length equals 15 residues. Germline CDR1 and CDR2: DFQATT and SNEGSKA (reference sequence). After removal of 3 bases from V and 4 bases from J, the junction contained 8 bases not matched to a gene. The CDR3 DNA sequence: TGCAGTGCTAGGAGCGACAGGACAGGGGGCACTGAAGCTTTCTTT. Protein: CSARSDRTGGTEAFF.

V is TRBV9 and J is TRBJ2-4; D is possibly TRBD1 (5 bases). The length of the CDR3 is 13 residues. Germline V CDR1 and CDR2: SGDLS, YYNGEE. V was shortened by 0 bases and J by 9 bases, with 10 bases between the two germline ends. The CDR3 spells CASSVERQGIQYF. CDR3 DNA: TGTGCCAGCAGCGTAGAGAGGCAGGGCATTCAGTACTTC.

This clonotype came up a few times. The gene calls are TRBV20-1 and TRBJ1-1, with D possibly TRBD1 on 5 matching bases. CDR1 and CDR2 (germline): DFQATT, SNEGSKA (reference sequence). This CDR3 has 13 residues. Trimming left V 6 bases short and J 5 bases short, with 16 bases between. CDR3 sequence reads: CSAGTVTGTEAFF. In nucleotides, the CDR3 is TGCAGTGCCGGGACGGTAACGGGGACTGAAGCTTTCTTT.